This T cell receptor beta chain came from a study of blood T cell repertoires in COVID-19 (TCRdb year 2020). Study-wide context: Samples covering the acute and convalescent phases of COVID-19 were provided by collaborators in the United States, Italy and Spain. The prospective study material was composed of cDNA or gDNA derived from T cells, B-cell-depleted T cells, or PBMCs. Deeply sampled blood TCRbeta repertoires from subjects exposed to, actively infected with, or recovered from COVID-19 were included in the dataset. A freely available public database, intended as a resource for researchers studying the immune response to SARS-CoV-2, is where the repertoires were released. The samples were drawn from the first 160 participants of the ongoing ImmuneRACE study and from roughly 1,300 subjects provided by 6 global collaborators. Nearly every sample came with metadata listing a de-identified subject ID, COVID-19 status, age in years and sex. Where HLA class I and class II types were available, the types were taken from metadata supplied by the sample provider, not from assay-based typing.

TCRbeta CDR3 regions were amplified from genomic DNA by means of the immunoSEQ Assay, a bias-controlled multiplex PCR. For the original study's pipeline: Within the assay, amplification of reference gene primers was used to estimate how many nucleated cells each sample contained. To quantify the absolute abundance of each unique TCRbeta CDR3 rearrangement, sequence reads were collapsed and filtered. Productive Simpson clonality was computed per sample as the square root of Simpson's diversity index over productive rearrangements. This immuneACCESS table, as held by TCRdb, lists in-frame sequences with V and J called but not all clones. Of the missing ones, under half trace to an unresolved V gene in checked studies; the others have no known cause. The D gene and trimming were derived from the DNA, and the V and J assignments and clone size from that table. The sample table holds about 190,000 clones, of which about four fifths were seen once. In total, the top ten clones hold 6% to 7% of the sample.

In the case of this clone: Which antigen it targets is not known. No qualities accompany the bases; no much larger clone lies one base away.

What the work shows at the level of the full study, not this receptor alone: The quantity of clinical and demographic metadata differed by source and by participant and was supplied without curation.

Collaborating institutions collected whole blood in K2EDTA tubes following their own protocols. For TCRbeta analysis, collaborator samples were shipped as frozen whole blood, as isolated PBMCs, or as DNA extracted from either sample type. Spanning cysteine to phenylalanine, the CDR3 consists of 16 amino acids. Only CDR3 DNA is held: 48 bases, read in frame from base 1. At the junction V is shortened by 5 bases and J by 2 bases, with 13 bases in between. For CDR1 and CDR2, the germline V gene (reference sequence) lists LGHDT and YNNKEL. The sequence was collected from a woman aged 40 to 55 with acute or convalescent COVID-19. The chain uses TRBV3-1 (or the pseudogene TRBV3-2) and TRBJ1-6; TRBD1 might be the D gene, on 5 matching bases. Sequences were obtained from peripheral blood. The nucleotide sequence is TGTGCCAGCAGCGACCGGGCAGGGCCCTATAATTCACCCCTCCACTTT. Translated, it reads CASSDRAGPYNSPLHF.